This T cell receptor (beta chain) was identified in a study of blood T cell repertoires in COVID-19. About the research overall: From the United States, Italy and Spain came samples of acute and convalescent COVID-19. PBMCs, B-cell-depleted T cells, or T cells provided the cDNA or gDNA that made up the material.

Assay used: immunoSEQ multiplex PCR; TCRdb lists only in-frame clones, some missing. Here the sample spans around 390,000 clones, approximately 90% being singletons. The CDR3 is 14 residues long. The V and J ends lost 5 bases and 1 base respectively, with 13 bases between them. Germline V CDR1 and CDR2: SGHDT, YYEEEE. Those enrolled, adults aged roughly 18 to 89 years, came from roughly 23 US areas. Recovery among Cohort 3 donors was established by two negative PCRs, clearance, or symptom resolution. The source material was PBMCs or T cells enriched from blood (not recorded which). The chain uses TRBV5-6 and TRBJ2-7, with D possibly matching TRBD2 (5 bases). The TCR was taken from a woman aged 50 to 65 who had recovered from COVID-19. CDR3: CASSLQLVSYEQYF. For the CDR3, the DNA is TGTGCCAGCAGTCTGCAACTAGTATCCTACGAGCAGTACTTC.